The clone carrying this T cell receptor beta chain was counted once. The target antigen is unknown. The data stem from a study of OX40 agonist ivuxolimab in advanced cancers. Study in general: Those enrolled were 80% to 85% male, with a mean age of 60 years and ages from roughly 20 to 85. Study-wide findings and caveats: Expanded clones were, on average, more numerous in CD8+ T cells than in CD4+.

The germline V gene encodes CDR1 MRHNA and CDR2 SNTAGT. The CDR3 is 16 amino acids. V lost 9 bases and J lost 4, with 24 bases in between. Libraries were prepared by immunoSEQ multiplex PCR; TCRdb keeps only in-frame clonotypes and omits some of them. The sample lists 20,000 to 25,000 clones, less than 90% occurring once. Patients with autoimmune history or systemic immunosuppression were excluded. The clonotype was recovered from an adult with an advanced solid tumor such as melanoma, head and neck, liver or kidney cancer. This chain joins TRBV6-4 and TRBJ1-2; D remains ambiguous. Material: CD4+ or CD8+ T cells sorted from blood, obtained in a trial of the OX40 agonist ivuxolimab. Here the CDR3 DNA reads TGTGCCAGTATCAGCGGGGAGGGCGAAACCCCCTATGGCTACACCTTC. It codes for CASISGEGETPYGYTF.